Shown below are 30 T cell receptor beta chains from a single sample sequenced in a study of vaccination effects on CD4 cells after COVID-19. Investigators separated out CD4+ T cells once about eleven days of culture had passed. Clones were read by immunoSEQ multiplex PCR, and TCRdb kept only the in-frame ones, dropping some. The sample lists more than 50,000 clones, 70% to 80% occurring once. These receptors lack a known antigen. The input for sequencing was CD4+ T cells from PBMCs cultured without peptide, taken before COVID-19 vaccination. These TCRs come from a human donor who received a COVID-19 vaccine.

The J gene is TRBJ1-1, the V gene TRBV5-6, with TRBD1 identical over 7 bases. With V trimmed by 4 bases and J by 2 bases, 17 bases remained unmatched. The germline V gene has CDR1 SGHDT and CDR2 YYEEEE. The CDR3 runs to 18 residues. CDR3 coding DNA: TGTGCCAGCAGCCGACGGTGGCCCTTGTCAGGGGGAAACACTGAAGCTTTCTTT. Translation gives CASSRRWPLSGGNTEAFF.

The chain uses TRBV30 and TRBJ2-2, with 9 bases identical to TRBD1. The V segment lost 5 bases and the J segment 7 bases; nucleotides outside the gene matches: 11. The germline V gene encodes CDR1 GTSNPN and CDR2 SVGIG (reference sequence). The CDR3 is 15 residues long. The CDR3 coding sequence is TGTGCCTGGTCAAGGGGAGGACAGGGGAACGGGGAGCTGTTTTTT. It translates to CAWSRGGQGNGELFF. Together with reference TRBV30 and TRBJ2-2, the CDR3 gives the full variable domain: SQTIHQWPATLVQPVGSPLSLECTVEGTSNPNLYWYRQAAGRGLQLLFYSVGIGQISSEVPQNLSASRPQDRQFILSSKKLLLSDSGFYLCAWSRGGQGNGELFFGEGSRLTVL.

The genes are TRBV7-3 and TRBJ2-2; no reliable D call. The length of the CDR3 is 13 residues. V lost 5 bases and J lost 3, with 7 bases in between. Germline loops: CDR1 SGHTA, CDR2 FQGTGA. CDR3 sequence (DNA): TGTGCCAGCAGCCGCCTTGACACCGGGGAGCTGTTTTTT. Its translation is CASSRLDTGELFF.

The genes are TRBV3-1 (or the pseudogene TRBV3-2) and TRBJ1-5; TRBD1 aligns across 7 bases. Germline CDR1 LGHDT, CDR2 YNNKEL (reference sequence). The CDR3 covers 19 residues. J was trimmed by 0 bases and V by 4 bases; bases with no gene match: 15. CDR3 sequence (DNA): TGTGCCAGCAGCCCAACAACCGGGACAGCGCCCTATAGCAATCAGCCCCAGCATTTT. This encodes CASSPTTGTAPYSNQPQHF.

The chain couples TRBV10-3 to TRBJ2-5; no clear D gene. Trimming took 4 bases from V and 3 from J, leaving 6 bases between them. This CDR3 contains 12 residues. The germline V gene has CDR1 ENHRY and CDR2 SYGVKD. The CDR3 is CAISVGKETQYF. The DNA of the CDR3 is TGTGCCATCAGTGTCGGTAAAGAGACCCAGTACTTC.

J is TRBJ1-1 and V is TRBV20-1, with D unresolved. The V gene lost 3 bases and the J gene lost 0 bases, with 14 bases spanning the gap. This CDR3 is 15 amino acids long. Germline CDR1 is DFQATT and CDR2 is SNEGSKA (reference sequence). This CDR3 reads CSASGQQEVNTEAFF. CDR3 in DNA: TGCAGTGCTAGTGGCCAGCAAGAAGTGAACACTGAAGCTTTCTTT.

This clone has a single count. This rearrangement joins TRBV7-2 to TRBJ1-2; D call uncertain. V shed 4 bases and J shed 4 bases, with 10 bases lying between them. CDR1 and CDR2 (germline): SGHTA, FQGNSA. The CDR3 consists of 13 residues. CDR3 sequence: CASSSRWGYGYTF. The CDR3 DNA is TGTGCCAGCAGCTCACGTTGGGGCTATGGCTACACCTTC.

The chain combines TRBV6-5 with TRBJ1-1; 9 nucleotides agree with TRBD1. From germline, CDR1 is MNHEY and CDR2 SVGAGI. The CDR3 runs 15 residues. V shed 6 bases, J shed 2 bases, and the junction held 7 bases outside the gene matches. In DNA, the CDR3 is TGTGCCAGCAGAACCGGGACAGGGTTAAACACTGAAGCTTTCTTT. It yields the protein CASRTGTGLNTEAFF.

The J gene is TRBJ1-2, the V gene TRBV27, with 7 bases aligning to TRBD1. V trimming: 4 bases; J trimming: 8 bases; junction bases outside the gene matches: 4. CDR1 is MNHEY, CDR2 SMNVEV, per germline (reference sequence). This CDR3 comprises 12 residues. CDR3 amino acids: CASSSGGRGYTF. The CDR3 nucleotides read TGTGCCAGCAGTTCAGGGGGTCGGGGCTACACCTTC.

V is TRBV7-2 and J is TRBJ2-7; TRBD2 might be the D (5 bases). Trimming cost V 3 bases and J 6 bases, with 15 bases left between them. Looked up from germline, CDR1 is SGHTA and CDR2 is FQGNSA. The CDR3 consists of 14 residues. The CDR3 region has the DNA TGTGCCAGCAGCTTCACAGATGAGGGTGGCGAGCAGTACGTC. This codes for CASSFTDEGGEQYV.

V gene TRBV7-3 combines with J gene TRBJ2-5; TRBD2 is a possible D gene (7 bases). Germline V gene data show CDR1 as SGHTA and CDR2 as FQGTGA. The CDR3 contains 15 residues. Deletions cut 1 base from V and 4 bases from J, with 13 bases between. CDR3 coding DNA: TGTGCCAGCAGCTTAAGAGGGGGGGAAACAGAGACCCAGTACTTC. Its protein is CASSLRGGETETQYF.

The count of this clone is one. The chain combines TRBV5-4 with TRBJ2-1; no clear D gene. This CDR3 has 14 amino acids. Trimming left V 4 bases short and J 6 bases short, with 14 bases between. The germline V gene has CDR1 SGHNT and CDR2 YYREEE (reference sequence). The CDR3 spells CASSPQLTPNEQFF. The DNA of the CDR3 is TGTGCCAGCAGCCCGCAGCTGACCCCCAATGAGCAGTTCTTC.

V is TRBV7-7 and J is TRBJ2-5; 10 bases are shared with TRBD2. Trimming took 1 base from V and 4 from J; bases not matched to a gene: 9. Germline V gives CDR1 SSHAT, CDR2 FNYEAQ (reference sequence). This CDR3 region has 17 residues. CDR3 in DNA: TGTGCCAGCAGCTTAGGAGATGTCGGGACTAGCGTAGAGACCCAGTACTTC. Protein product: CASSLGDVGTSVETQYF.

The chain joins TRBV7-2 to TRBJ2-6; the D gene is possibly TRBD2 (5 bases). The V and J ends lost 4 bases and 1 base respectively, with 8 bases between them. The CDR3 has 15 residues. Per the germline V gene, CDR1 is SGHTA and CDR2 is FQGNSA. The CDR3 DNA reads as TGTGCCAGCAGCTCAACTAGATCTGGGGCCAACGTCCTGACTTTC. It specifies CASSSTRSGANVLTF. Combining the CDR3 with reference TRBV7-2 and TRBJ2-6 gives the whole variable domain GAGVSQSPSNKVTEKGKDVELRCDPISGHTALYWYRQSLGQGLEFLIYFQGNSAPDKSGLPSDRFSAERTGGSVSTLTIQRTQQEDSAVYLCASSSTRSGANVLTFGAGSRLTVL.

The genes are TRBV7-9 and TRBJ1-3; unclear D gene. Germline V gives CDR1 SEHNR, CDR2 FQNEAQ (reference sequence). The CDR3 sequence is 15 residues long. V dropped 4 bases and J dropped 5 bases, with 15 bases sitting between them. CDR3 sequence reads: CASSSSPVGRNTIYF. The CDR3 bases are TGTGCCAGCAGCTCCTCCCCGGTCGGGAGAAACACCATATATTTT.

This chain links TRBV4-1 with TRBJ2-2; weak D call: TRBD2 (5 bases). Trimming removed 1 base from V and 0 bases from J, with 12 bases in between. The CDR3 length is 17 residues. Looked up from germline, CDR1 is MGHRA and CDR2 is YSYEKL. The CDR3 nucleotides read TGCGCCAGCAGCCAAGTTGAGGGTCCGGCGAACACCGGGGAGCTGTTTTTT. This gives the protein CASSQVEGPANTGELFF.

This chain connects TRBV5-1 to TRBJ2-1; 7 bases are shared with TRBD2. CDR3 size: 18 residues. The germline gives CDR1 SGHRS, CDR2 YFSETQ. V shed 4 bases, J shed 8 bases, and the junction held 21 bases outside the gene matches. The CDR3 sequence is CASSPSSLASGVIYEQFF. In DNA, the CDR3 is TGCGCCAGCAGCCCGTCAAGTCTAGCCAGCGGGGTTATATATGAGCAGTTCTTC. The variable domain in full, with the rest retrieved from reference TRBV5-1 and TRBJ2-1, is KAGVTQTPRYLIKTRGQQVTLSCSPISGHRSVSWYQQTPGQGLQFLFEYFSETQRNKGNFPGRFSGRQFSNSRSEMNVSTLELGDSALYLCASSPSSLASGVIYEQFFGPGTRLTVL.

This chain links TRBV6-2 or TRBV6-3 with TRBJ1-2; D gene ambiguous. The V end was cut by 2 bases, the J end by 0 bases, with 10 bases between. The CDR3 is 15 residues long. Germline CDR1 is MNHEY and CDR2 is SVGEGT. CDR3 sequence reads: CASSYPRRANYGYTF. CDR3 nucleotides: TGTGCCAGCAGTTACCCGCGACGGGCTAACTATGGCTACACCTTC.

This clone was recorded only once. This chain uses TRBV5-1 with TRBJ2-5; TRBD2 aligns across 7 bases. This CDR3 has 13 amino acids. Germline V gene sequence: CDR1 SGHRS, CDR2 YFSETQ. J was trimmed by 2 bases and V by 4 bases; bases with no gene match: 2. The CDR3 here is CASSRGVQETQYF. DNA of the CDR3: TGCGCCAGCAGCCGGGGGGTTCAAGAGACCCAGTACTTC.

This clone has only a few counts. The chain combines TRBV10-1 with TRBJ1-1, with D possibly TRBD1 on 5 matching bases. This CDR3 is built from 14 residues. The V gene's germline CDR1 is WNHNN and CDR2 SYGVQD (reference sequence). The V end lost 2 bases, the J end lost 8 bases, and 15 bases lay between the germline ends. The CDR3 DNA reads TGCGCCAGCAGTGAGGTCCCTGAGGGGAGCGAAGCTTTCTTT. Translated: CASSEVPEGSEAFF.

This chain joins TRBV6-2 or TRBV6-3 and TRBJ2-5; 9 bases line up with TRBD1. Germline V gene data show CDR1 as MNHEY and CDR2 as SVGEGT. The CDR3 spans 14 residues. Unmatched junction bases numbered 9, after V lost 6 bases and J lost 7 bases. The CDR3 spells CASSRGTGRVTQYF. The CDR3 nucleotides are TGTGCCAGCAGCCGTGGGACAGGGAGGGTGACCCAGTACTTC.

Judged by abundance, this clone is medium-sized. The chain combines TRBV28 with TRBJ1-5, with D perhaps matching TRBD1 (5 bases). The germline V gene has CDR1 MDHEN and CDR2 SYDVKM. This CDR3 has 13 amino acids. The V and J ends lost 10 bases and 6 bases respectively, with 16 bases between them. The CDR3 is CATEGRAGQPQHF. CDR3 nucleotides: TGTGCCACAGAGGGCAGGGCAGGTCAGCCCCAGCATTTT.

The CDR3 loop is CASSTEVYGYTF. DNA of the CDR3: TGTGCCAGCTCAACAGAAGTTTATGGCTACACCTTC. The rearrangement uses TRBV18 and TRBJ1-2, with D unresolved. V shed 5 bases and J shed 5 bases, with 9 bases lying between them. The CDR3 totals 12 residues. Per germline, CDR1 KGHSH and CDR2 LQKENI.

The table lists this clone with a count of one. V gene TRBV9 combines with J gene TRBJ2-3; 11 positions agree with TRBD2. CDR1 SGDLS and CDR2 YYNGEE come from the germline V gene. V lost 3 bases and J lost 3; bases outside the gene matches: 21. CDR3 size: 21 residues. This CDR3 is CASSALKRALAGGQRTDTQYF. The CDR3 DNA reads TGTGCCAGCAGCGCCTTGAAAAGGGCCTTAGCGGGGGGGCAGAGGACAGATACGCAGTATTTT.

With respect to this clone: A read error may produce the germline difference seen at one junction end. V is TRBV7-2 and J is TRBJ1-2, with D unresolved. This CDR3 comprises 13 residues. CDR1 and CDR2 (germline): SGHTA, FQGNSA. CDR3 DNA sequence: TGTGCCAGCAGCACACGGACGGATGATGGCTGCACCTTC. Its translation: CASSTRTDDGCTF.

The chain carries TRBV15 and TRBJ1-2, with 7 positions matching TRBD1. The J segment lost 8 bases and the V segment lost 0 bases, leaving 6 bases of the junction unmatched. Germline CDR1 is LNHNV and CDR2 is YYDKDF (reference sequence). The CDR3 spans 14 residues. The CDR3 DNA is TGTGCCACCAGCAGAGATGGACAGGCGGGAGGCTACACCTTC. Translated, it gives CATSRDGQAGGYTF. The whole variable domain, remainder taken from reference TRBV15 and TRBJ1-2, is DAMVIQNPRYQVTQFGKPVTLSCSQTLNHNVMYWYQQKSSQAPKLLFHYYDKDFNNEADTPDNFQSRRPNTSFCFLDIRSPGLGDTAMYLCATSRDGQAGGYTFGSGTRLTVV.

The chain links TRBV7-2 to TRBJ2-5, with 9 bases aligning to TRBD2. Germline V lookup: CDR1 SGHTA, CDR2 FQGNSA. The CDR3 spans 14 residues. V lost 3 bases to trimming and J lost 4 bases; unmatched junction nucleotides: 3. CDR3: CASSFSSGGETQYF. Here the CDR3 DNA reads TGTGCCAGCAGCTTTAGTAGCGGGGGAGAGACCCAGTACTTC.

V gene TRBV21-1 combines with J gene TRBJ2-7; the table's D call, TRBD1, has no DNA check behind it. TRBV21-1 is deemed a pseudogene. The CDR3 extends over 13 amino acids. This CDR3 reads CATPRQGAYEQYV. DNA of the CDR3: TGTGCCACCCCACGACAGGGGGCCTACGAGCAGTACGTC.

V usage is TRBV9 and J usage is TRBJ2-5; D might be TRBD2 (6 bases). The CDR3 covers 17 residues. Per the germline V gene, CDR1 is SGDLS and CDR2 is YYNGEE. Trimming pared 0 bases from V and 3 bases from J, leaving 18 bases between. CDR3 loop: CASSVASVIWGEETQYF. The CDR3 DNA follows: TGTGCCAGCAGCGTAGCCTCTGTAATTTGGGGGGAAGAGACCCAGTACTTC.

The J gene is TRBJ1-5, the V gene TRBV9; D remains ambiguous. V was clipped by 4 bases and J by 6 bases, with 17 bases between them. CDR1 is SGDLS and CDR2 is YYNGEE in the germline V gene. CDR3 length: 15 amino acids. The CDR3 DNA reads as TGTGCCAGCAGCCCTAGCGGGTTATTGGTTCAGCCCCAGCATTTT. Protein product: CASSPSGLLVQPQHF. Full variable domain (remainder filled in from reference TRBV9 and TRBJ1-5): DSGVTQTPKHLITATGQRVTLRCSPRSGDLSVYWYQQSLDQGLQFLIQYYNGEERAKGNILERFSAQQFPDLHSELNLSSLELGDSALYFCASSPSGLLVQPQHFGDGTRLSIL.